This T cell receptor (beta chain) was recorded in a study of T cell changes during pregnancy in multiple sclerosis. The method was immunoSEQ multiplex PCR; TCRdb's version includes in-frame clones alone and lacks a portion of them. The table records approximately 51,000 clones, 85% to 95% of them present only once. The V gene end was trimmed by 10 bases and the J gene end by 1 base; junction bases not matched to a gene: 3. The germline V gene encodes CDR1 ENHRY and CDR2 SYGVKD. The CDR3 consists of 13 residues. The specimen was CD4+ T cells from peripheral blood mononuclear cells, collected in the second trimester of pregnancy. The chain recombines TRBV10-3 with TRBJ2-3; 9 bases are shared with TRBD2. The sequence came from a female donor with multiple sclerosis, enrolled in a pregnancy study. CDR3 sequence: CATIAGGTDTQYF. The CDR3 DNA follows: TGTGCCACCATAGCGGGGGGCACAGATACGCAGTATTTT.